These 2 T cell receptor beta chains came from one sample sequenced in a study of T cell changes during pregnancy in multiple sclerosis. Clones were read by immunoSEQ multiplex PCR, and TCRdb kept only the in-frame ones, dropping some. The repertoire holds some 40,000 clones, with over 75% as singletons. The material sequenced was CD8+ T cells from peripheral blood mononuclear cells, taken in the first trimester of pregnancy. These receptors originate from a female donor with multiple sclerosis, enrolled in a pregnancy study.

As to this clone: At the DNA level, this CDR3 is encoded by other sequences in the same sample as well. The chain links TRBV7-3 to TRBJ2-1; D is undetermined. The germline V gene has CDR1 SGHTA and CDR2 FQGTGA. This CDR3 region has 15 residues. Trimming removed 2 bases from V and 0 bases from J, with 8 bases in between. DNA of the CDR3: TGTGCCAGCAGCTTAGGTCCGAGCTCCTACAATGAGCAGTTCTTC. Translation gives CASSLGPSSYNEQFF.

The chain couples TRBV27 to TRBJ2-7; weak D call: TRBD2 (5 bases). Germline values: CDR1 MNHEY, CDR2 SMNVEV (reference sequence). This CDR3 is 13 amino acids long. Trimming shortened V by 3 bases and J by 5 bases, and 11 bases separated the two germline ends. CDR3 sequence: CASSLRGIDEQYF. CDR3 in DNA: TGTGCCAGCAGTTTGCGAGGGATCGACGAGCAGTACTTC.